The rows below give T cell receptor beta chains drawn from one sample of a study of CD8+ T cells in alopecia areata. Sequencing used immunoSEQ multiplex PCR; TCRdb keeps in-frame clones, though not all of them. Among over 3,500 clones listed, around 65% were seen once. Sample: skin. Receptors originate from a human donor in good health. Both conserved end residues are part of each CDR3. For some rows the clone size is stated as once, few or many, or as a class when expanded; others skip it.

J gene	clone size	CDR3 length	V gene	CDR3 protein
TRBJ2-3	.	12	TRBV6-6	CASSSLGDTQYF
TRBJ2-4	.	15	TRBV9	CASSRIGMAKNIQYF
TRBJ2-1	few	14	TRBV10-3	CAINPGTSDGEQFF
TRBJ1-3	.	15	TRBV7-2	CASSLSPSSGNTIYF
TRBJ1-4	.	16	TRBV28	CASSPPSTGRREKLFF
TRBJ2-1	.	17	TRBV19	CASSIEPPGLAANEQFF
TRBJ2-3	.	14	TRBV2	CASSRDRGLHTQYF
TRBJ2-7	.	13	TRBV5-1	CASSLRQGREQYF
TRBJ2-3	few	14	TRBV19	CASSIDGSTDTQYF
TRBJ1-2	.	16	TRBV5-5	CASSFRDTLTGYGYTF
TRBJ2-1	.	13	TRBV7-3	CASSLSAYNEQFF
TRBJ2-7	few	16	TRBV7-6	CASSSEARTRTLEQYF
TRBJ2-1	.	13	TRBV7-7	CASSLVPSGVQFF
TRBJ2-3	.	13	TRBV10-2	CASRREGTDTQYF
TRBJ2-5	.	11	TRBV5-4	CASIWKETQYF
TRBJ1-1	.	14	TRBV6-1	CASSLPGPNTEAFF
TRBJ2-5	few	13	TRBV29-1	CSSPGQGQETQYF
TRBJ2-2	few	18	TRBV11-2	CASSFPRTRQGSPGELFF
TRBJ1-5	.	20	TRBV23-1	CASRPHPTGRRPDSNQPQHF
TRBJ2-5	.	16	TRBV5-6	CASSLLGTSGFETQYF
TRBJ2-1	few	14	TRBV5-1	CASRFGDRGNEQFF
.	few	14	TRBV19	CASRGTSRDYEQYF
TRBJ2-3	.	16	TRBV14	CASSHSRVTSTDTQYF
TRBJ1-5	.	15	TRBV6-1	CASTRGGVRGQPQHF
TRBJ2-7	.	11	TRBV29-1	CSVASPGEQYF
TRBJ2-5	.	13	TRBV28	CASKGTGRQTQYF
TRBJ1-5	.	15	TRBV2	CASSDMGQGNQPQHF
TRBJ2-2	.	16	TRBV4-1	CASEAAGGPDTGELFF
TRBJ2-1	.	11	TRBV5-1	CASSFTDEQFF
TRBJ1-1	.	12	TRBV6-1	CASSPGELEAFF
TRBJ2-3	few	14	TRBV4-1	CASSMTGRADTQYF
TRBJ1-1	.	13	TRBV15	CATSSEGTTEAFF
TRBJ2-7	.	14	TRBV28	CASRESGWSDEQYF
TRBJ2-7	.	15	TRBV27	CASRTQGRGSYEQYF
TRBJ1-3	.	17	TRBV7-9	CASSLGVGRVAGNTIYF
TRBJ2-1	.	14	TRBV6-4	CASSDLAGSNEQFF
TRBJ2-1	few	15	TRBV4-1	CASSPYAGSYNEQFF
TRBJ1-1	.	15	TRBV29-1	CSVPSHGLMNTEAFF
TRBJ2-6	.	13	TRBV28	CASSFSGANVLTF
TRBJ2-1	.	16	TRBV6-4	CASSDSGGSSYNEQFF
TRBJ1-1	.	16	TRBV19	CASSISGTGMITEAFF